This T cell receptor (beta chain) was identified in a study of blood T cell repertoires in COVID-19. Looking at the study overall: Sites across the United States, Italy and Spain contributed samples from acute and convalescent COVID-19. Sources were T cells, B-cell-depleted T cells, or PBMCs; the material itself was cDNA or gDNA.

In Seattle, patients joined the study during active infection and were tracked longitudinally. In germline, CDR1 is LNHDA, CDR2 SQIVND (reference sequence). The CDR3 loop spans 15 amino acids. The germline V and J ends were trimmed by 5 bases and 0 bases, with 12 bases remaining between them. In the original analysis: The assay estimated nucleated cells by amplifying reference gene primers. Using immunoSEQ multiplex PCR, the repertoire was profiled, and TCRdb retains in-frame clones only, with some absent. V and J calls and clone size are given by that table; D and trimming were obtained from the DNA. This table holds 250,000 or so clones, roughly 89% found once.

The rearrangement links TRBV19 to TRBJ2-3; no clear D gene. The clonotype was recovered from a woman aged 60-70 years with COVID-19, enrolled during active disease. Input material: peripheral blood. CDR3 DNA sequence: TGTGCCAGTAGTGCCAATAGACACAGCACAGATACGCAGTATTTT. Translated: CASSANRHSTDTQYF.